By share of the sample, the clone carrying this T cell receptor (beta chain) is medium-sized. The antigen is unknown. A single record per CDR3 protein comes from TCRdb applying MiXCR to the 5' RACE reads. The profile covers approximately 10,000 distinct CDR3 sequences, with about a quarter appearing a single time and more than 2.5% taken by the ten largest. The sorted Tregs were CD4+CD25+CD127-/low cells. Study-level results: The larger-cohort validation was restricted to a single TCR beta V-J rearrangement rather than whole repertoires.

Germline V lookup: CDR1 KGHDR, CDR2 SFDVKD. The CDR3 is 15 amino acids. The ends were cut back, 0 bases at V and 5 bases at J, with 12 bases in the middle. This TCR derives from a female donor with breast cancer. The sequencing sample was made of Tregs sorted from blood. The chain has TRBV24-1 and TRBJ2-5; D remains ambiguous. For the CDR3, the DNA is TGTGCCACCAGTGATTTGAGCGAGCCAAGGGAGACCCAGTACTTC. It codes for CATSDLSEPRETQYF.